This TCR beta chain emerged from a study of T cell responses to AZD1222 COVID-19 vaccine. Measured with immunoSEQ multiplex PCR; TCRdb has only the in-frame clones, and not every one. The data show 200,000 to 250,000 clones, about 92% seen once. This CDR3 is built from 12 residues. The germline V and J ends were trimmed by 6 bases and 12 bases, with 15 bases remaining between them. The V gene's germline CDR1 is SNHLY and CDR2 FYNNEI. The chain uses TRBV2 and TRBJ1-5; D is unclear. This receptor was obtained from an adult in good health. The sample here was peripheral blood, taken on day 0 of MenACWY control vaccination. This chain's CDR3 is CASRDRGYLQHF. The CDR3 nucleotides read TGTGCCAGCAGGGACCGGGGTTACCTCCAGCATTTT.